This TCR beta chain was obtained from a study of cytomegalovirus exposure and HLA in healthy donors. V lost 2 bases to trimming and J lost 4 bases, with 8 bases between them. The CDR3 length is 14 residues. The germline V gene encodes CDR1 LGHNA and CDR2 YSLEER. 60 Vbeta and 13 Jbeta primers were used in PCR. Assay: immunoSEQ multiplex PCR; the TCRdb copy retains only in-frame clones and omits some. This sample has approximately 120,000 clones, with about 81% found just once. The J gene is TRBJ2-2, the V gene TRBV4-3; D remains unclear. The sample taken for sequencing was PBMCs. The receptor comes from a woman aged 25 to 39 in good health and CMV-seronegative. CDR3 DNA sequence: TGCGCCAGCAGCCAAATCCAGGCCACCGGGGAGCTGTTTTTT. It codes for CASSQIQATGELFF.